These 23 T cell receptor beta chains originate from one sample sequenced in a study of patients and donors after allogeneic stem cell transplantation. TCRdb re-analysed the RT-PCR reads in MiXCR, keeping a single row per CDR3 protein. The profile shows roughly 960,000 distinct CDR3 sequences, 18% of them singletons. The sequenced material came from blood, either unsorted or a sorted T cell fraction (not recorded which). These receptors were collected from a human donor who was either an allogeneic HSCT recipient or a stem cell or donor lymphocyte infusion donor (not recorded which). It is not recorded whose cells these are; they may come from a transplant donor.

The chain employs TRBV12-3 or TRBV12-4 and TRBJ2-7; no clear D. This CDR3 has 14 amino acids. Trimming removed 4 bases from V and 0 bases from J, with 10 bases in between. CDR3 DNA sequence: TGTGCCAGCAGTTCACGGCCTAGCTCCTACGAGCAGTACTTC. Amino acid sequence: CASSSRPSSYEQYF.

This sequence joins TRBV20-1 and TRBJ1-1, with D maybe TRBD1 (5 bases). V lost 2 bases and J lost 4, with 11 bases in between. CDR1 and CDR2 from the germline V gene are DFQATT and SNEGSKA (reference sequence). This CDR3 comprises 13 residues. CDR3 DNA: TGCAGTGCTAGACCTGGGACGGGCACTGAAGCTTTCTTT. Encoded protein: CSARPGTGTEAFF.

This clonotype was seen a few times. The chain uses TRBV12-3 or TRBV12-4 and TRBJ1-5, with D unresolved. V lost 8 bases and J lost 7, with 12 bases in between. The CDR3 extends over 12 amino acids. This CDR3 reads CASQRKGQPQHF. The CDR3 coding sequence is TGTGCCAGCCAAAGGAAGGGACAGCCCCAGCATTTT.

The chain carries TRBV12-3 or TRBV12-4 and TRBJ2-1; 8 positions agree with TRBD2. The ends lost 9 bases at V and 12 bases at J; junction bases unmatched: 10. The CDR3 is 12 residues long. This CDR3 reads CASNLRAGGQFF. In nucleotides, the CDR3 is TGTGCCAGTAACCTCCGTGCGGGAGGGCAGTTCTTC.

V usage is TRBV6-1 and J usage is TRBJ2-2, with 8 bases that match TRBD1. Trimming removed 6 bases from V and 3 bases from J; junction bases left unmatched: 6. Germline values: CDR1 MNHNS, CDR2 SASEGT. CDR3 size: 15 residues. CDR3 sequence: CASRRGQVYTGELFF. In DNA, the CDR3 is TGTGCCAGCAGAAGGGGACAGGTGTACACCGGGGAGCTGTTTTTT.

The rearrangement links TRBV12-2 to TRBJ1-5; TRBD1 is the table's D call and was not checked against the DNA. TRBV12-2 is a listed pseudogene. This CDR3 has 17 residues. Here the CDR3 DNA reads TGTGCAAGTCGCTGCCGGGACAGGGAGGGTAGCAATCAGCCCCAGCATTTT. Translated: CASRCRDREGSNQPQHF.

The sample holds a few counts of this clonotype. The V gene is TRBV3-1, the J gene TRBJ2-3; no reliable D call. This CDR3 has 12 residues. V was pared by 0 bases and J by 6 bases, with 4 bases between. Germline V CDR1 and CDR2: LGHDT, YNNKEL (reference sequence). CDR3 sequence reads: CASSQEEDTQYF. CDR3 nucleotide sequence: TGTGCCAGCAGCCAAGAGGAGGATACGCAGTATTTT.

This clonotype was counted between two and nine times. This chain joins TRBV4-1 and TRBJ2-5; D is possibly TRBD1 or TRBD2 (6 bases each). Germline V gives CDR1 MGHRA, CDR2 YSYEKL. CDR3 size: 14 residues. V dropped 5 bases and J dropped 5 bases, with 15 bases sitting between them. CDR3 nucleotide sequence: TGCGCCAGCAGCAACACTGGGGGGCGGGAGACCCAGTACTTC. Amino acid sequence: CASSNTGGRETQYF.

The sample holds many counts of this clonotype. V gene TRBV12-3 or TRBV12-4 combines with J gene TRBJ2-1; the D is unclear. V was pared by 3 bases and J by 4 bases, with 7 bases between. This CDR3 spans 13 amino acids. CDR3 in DNA: TGTGCCAGCAGTTTGAGCACATACAATGAGCAGTTCTTC. Translated, it gives CASSLSTYNEQFF.

This sequence joins TRBV4-2 and TRBJ2-7; 9 positions match TRBD2. The length of the CDR3 is 13 residues. The trim removed 7 bases at V and 11 bases at J, leaving 12 bases unmatched. CDR1 is LGHNA and CDR2 is YNFKEQ in the germline V gene. CDR3 loop: CASKSHSGSPEYF. CDR3 in DNA: TGTGCCAGCAAGTCCCATAGCGGGAGTCCGGAGTACTTC.

This clonotype turned up a few times. The chain couples TRBV7-8 to TRBJ1-1; D not resolved. V was trimmed by 1 base and J by 0 bases, leaving 15 bases between them. The CDR3 is 17 amino acids. Germline V gives CDR1 SGHVS, CDR2 FQNEAQ. The CDR3 region has the DNA TGTGCCAGCAGCTTAGACGGCGACGGCAGTATGAACACTGAAGCTTTCTTT. Its translation is CASSLDGDGSMNTEAFF. Full variable domain (rest looked up from reference TRBV7-8 and TRBJ1-1): GAGVSQSPRYKVAKRGQDVALRCDPISGHVSLFWYQQALGQGPEFLTYFQNEAQLDKSGLPSDRFFAERPEGSVSTLKIQRTQQEDSAVYLCASSLDGDGSMNTEAFFGQGTRLTVV.

This clonotype was seen only a few times. The V gene is TRBV12-3 or TRBV12-4, the J gene TRBJ2-1, with TRBD2 identical over 14 bases. This CDR3 is 18 amino acids long. V lost 3 bases, J lost 5 bases, and 9 bases stayed unmatched. CDR3 nucleotides: TGTGCCAGCAGTTTCCGGACTAGCGGGAGGACCGGGCACAATGAGCAGTTCTTC. Protein: CASSFRTSGRTGHNEQFF.

The sample holds a few counts of this clonotype. This chain joins TRBV5-6 and TRBJ2-1; 7 bases match TRBD1. There are 16 residues in the CDR3. The V and J ends lost 2 bases and 4 bases, in that order; junction bases with no gene match: 9. In germline, CDR1 is SGHDT, CDR2 YYEEEE. CDR3 loop: CASSFLFGTEYNEQFF. For the CDR3, the DNA is TGTGCCAGCAGCTTTCTTTTCGGGACAGAGTACAATGAGCAGTTCTTC. The whole variable domain, filled in from reference TRBV5-6 and TRBJ2-1, reads DAGVTQSPTHLIKTRGQQVTLRCSPKSGHDTVSWYQQALGQGPQFIFQYYEEEERQRGNFPDRFSGHQFPNYSSELNVNALLLGDSALYLCASSFLFGTEYNEQFFGPGTRLTVL.

This clonotype was seen more than once but under ten times. The chain links TRBV7-8 to TRBJ2-1, with D perhaps TRBD2 (5 bases). V was pared by 7 bases and J by 0 bases, with 16 bases between. CDR1 SGHVS and CDR2 FQNEAQ come from the germline V gene. The CDR3 consists of 16 residues. The CDR3 sequence is CASKESDGVSYNEQFF. The CDR3 DNA sequence: TGTGCCAGCAAAGAATCGGACGGGGTCTCCTACAATGAGCAGTTCTTC.

The chain uses TRBV7-3 and TRBJ1-1, with 12 bases lining up with TRBD1. V trimming: 4 bases; J trimming: 8 bases; junction bases outside the gene matches: 2. From germline, CDR1 is SGHTA and CDR2 FQGTGA. The CDR3 sequence is 13 residues long. CDR3 sequence reads: CASSWDRGREAFF. CDR3 DNA sequence: TGTGCCAGCAGCTGGGACAGGGGGCGAGAAGCTTTCTTT.

This clonotype was observed a few times. This chain uses TRBV11-3 with TRBJ1-1, with unresolved D. The V gene's germline CDR1 is SGHNT and CDR2 YENEEA. The CDR3 covers 12 residues. The V end was cut by 3 bases, the J end by 6 bases, with 8 bases between. The CDR3 DNA follows: TGTGCCAGCAGCTTTCCACTTTCTGAAGCTTTCTTT. Translation gives CASSFPLSEAFF.

The chain recombines TRBV7-6 with TRBJ1-3; D might be TRBD1 (6 bases). Trimming took off 0 bases at V and 2 bases at J, with 8 bases between the two ends. The CDR3 is 15 amino acids. The V gene's germline CDR1 is SGHVS and CDR2 FNYEAQ. The CDR3 nucleotides read TGTGCCAGCAGCTTAGCGCAGGGGACTGGAAACACCATATATTTT. Encoded protein: CASSLAQGTGNTIYF.

The chain joins TRBV7-6 to TRBJ2-1; the match to TRBD1 covers 8 bases. V lost 4 bases to trimming and J lost 7 bases; unmatched junction nucleotides: 6. Germline CDR1 and CDR2: SGHVS and FNYEAQ. There are 14 residues in the CDR3. CDR3 protein: CASSYPQGANEQFF. CDR3 in DNA: TGTGCCAGCAGCTACCCTCAGGGGGCGAATGAGCAGTTCTTC.

This clonotype was seen more than once but under ten times. This chain joins TRBV9 and TRBJ2-3; the D gene could be TRBD1 or TRBD2 (7 bases each). The CDR3 contains 16 residues. Germline CDR1 SGDLS, CDR2 YYNGEE. The V gene lost 2 bases and the J gene lost 6 bases, with 19 bases spanning the gap. The CDR3 sequence: CASSVEGRGPVDTQYF. DNA of the CDR3: TGTGCCAGCAGCGTCGAAGGGAGGGGGCCGGTGGATACGCAGTATTTT.

The sample holds many counts of this clonotype. This chain uses TRBV24-1 with TRBJ2-2; the match to TRBD1 covers 7 bases. CDR1 is KGHDR, CDR2 SFDVKD, per germline. Unmatched junction bases numbered 6, after V lost 4 bases and J lost 2 bases. The CDR3 contains 16 residues. Written as DNA, the CDR3 is TGTGCCACCAGTGAATCGGACAGGCTCAACACCGGGGAGCTGTTTTTT. Its translation is CATSESDRLNTGELFF.

This clonotype has only a few counts. The rearrangement uses TRBV12-3 or TRBV12-4 and TRBJ2-1; 8 positions agree with TRBD1. J gave up 7 bases and V 5 bases, and 7 bases lay outside the gene matches. The CDR3 is 14 amino acids. The CDR3 DNA reads as TGTGCCAGCAGTCTGGACAGGGACGTAAATGAGCAGTTCTTC. Protein product: CASSLDRDVNEQFF.

This clonotype was recorded at least ten times. The V and J genes are TRBV12-3 or TRBV12-4 and TRBJ2-1, with TRBD2 identical over 8 bases. The ends lost 6 bases at V and 5 bases at J; junction bases unmatched: 9. The CDR3 length is 15 residues. Here the CDR3 DNA reads TGTGCCAGCAGCCCCAGCGGGAGAGTCGACAATGAGCAGTTCTTC. Protein: CASSPSGRVDNEQFF.

The sample holds many counts of this clonotype. The V gene is TRBV7-9, the J gene TRBJ2-1; a weak D match, TRBD2 (6 bases). Germline V gene sequence: CDR1 SEHNR, CDR2 FQNEAQ (reference sequence). V lost 6 bases to trimming and J lost 4 bases, with 22 bases between them. CDR3 size: 17 residues. CDR3 DNA sequence: TGTGCCAGCAGTGACAACACTTGGAGGGGACCTTACAATGAGCAGTTCTTC. Protein product: CASSDNTWRGPYNEQFF.